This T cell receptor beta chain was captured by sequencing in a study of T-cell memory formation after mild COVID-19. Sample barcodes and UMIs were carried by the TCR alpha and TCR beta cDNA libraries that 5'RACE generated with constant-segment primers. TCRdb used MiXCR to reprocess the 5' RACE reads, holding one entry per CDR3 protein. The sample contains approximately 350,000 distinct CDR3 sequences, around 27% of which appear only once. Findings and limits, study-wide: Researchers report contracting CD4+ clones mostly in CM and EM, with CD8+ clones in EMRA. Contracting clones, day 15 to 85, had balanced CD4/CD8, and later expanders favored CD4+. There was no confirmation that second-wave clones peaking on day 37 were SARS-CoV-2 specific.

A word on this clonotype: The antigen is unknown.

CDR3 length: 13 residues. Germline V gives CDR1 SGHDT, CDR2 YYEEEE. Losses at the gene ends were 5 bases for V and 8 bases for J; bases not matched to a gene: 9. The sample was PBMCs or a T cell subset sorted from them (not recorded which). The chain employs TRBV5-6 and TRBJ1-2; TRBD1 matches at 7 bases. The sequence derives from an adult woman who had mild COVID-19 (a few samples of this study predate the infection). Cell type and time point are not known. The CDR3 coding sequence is TGTGCCAGCAGACCTACAGGGGAGCGAGGCTACACCTTC. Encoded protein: CASRPTGERGYTF. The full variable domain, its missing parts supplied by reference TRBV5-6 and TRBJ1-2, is DAGVTQSPTHLIKTRGQQVTLRCSPKSGHDTVSWYQQALGQGPQFIFQYYEEEERQRGNFPDRFSGHQFPNYSSELNVNALLLGDSALYLCASRPTGERGYTFGSGTRLTVV.